What follows describes a single TCR beta chain. What it binds is not known. This entry belongs to a study of T cells in localized non-small cell lung cancer. Study outcomes and limitations: The greatest T cell clonality was found in uninvolved adjacent lung (higher than in tumor).

V shed 6 bases and J shed 9 bases, with 27 bases lying between them. Germline lookup yields CDR1 MGHRA and CDR2 YSYEKL. The CDR3 is 16 amino acids. The table came from immunoSEQ multiplex PCR; TCRdb's copy has only in-frame clones and leaves some out. The sample includes about 15,000 clones, roughly 86% of them seen just once. This chain links TRBV4-1 with TRBJ2-7; weak D call: TRBD1 (5 bases). Material: peripheral blood mononuclear cells, obtained before any cancer treatment. This TCR was recovered from a male donor at least 60 years old with stage II lung adenocarcinoma. CDR3 nucleotides: TGCGCCAGCAGTCACCTAATTTTGGGCCAGGGTATTGGGCAGTACTTC. This gives the protein CASSHLILGQGIGQYF.